This T cell receptor (beta chain) was recovered during a study of shared clonotypes between healthy human individuals. Study observations and caveats: It was the few donors that limited the genetic and exposure-history diversity represented. In contrast to clonotypes shared by all four donors, non-shared clonotypes had lower generation probabilities.

Only in-frame clones appear in the TCRdb table, and some are missing; sequencing was by immunoSEQ multiplex PCR. The sample contains 150,000 to 200,000 clones, roughly 93% of which appear only once. In regard to this clone: Its matching antigen is unknown.

The clonotype originates from a woman in her twenties or thirties in good health. What was sequenced was naive CD4+ T cells sorted from blood. Subset described: CD45RA+ positively selected.

DNA for the CDR3: TGTGCCAGCTCACCGAGGACGGAGACCCAGTACTTC. It codes for CASSPRTETQYF. The chain joins TRBV18 to TRBJ2-5; D is uncertain. CDR1 and CDR2 from the germline V gene are KGHSH and LQKENI. The V and J ends lost 3 bases and 5 bases respectively, with 7 bases between them. This CDR3 comprises 12 residues.